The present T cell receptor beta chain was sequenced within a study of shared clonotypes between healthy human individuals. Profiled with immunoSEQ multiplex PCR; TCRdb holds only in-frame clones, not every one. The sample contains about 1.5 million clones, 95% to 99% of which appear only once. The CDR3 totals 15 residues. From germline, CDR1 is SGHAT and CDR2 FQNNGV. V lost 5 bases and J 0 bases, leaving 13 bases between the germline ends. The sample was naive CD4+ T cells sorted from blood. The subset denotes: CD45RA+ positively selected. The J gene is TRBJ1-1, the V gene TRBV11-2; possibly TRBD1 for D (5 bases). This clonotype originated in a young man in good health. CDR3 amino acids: CASSPVEGLNTEAFF. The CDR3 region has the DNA TGTGCCAGCAGCCCCGTCGAGGGGTTGAACACTGAAGCTTTCTTT.